Detailed here is one T cell receptor beta chain. The CDR3 has 16 residues. CDR1 is SGHNT, CDR2 YENEEA, per germline. Trimming took 0 bases from V and 2 from J, leaving 11 bases between them. This sample is drawn from a study of T cells in Graves' hyperthyroidism and ophthalmopathy. RNA transcripts yielded amplified TCR beta CDR3 regions. First-round RT-PCR of the TCR CDR3 relied on the HTBI primer set. Each CDR3 protein is one row after TCRdb ran MiXCR on the multiplex PCR reads. The sample gives approximately 330,000 distinct CDR3 sequences, over 20% of which show up once; 50% is in the top ten. The TCR comes from a woman in her fifties or sixties with Graves' hyperthyroidism. V gene TRBV11-3 combines with J gene TRBJ2-4; D could derive from TRBD1 or TRBD2 (5 bases each). Sequences were obtained from blood. As DNA, the CDR3 is TGTGCCAGCAGCTTAGATAGAGAGGGGACCAAAAACATTCAGTACTTC. It specifies CASSLDREGTKNIQYF.